This T cell receptor (beta chain) is from a study of blood T cell repertoires in COVID-19. In the study overall: There were acute and convalescent COVID-19 samples, and they came from the United States, Italy and Spain.

Produced via immunoSEQ multiplex PCR; TCRdb's table is partial and in-frame only. The repertoire includes roughly 130,000 clones, 70% to 90% of them detected once, and approximately 3.6% sits in the top ten. The germline CDR1 and CDR2 sequences are MNHEY and SMNVEV (reference sequence). CDR3 length equals 15 residues. With V trimmed by 5 bases and J by 2 bases, 5 bases remained unmatched. The chain is built from TRBV27 and TRBJ2-3; 9 positions match TRBD2. Input material: peripheral blood. The TCR comes from a woman in her fifties or sixties with acute or convalescent COVID-19. The CDR3 protein is CASSPGLANTDTQYF. In DNA, the CDR3 is TGTGCCAGCAGTCCCGGACTAGCGAACACAGATACGCAGTATTTT.